The T cell receptor beta chain described here comes from a study of lymphopenia after photon versus proton radiotherapy. Libraries were prepared by immunoSEQ multiplex PCR; TCRdb keeps only in-frame clonotypes and omits some of them. Of tens of thousands of clones in the sample, roughly 92% were seen once. Notes on this clone: Its target is not known.

Study-level points and caveats: Better survival with proton therapy was suggested as possible, not demonstrated. Larger post-nadir TCR diversity loss correlated inversely with survival in deceased patients. After the lymphocyte nadir, photon-treated repertoires showed oligoclonal expansion, especially of CD8+ Temra cells. Under photons, naive T cells and diversity fell while effector/memory populations rose.

The TCR sequence derives from a man aged 60 to 75 with cholangiocarcinoma. Sample: peripheral blood, taken from a patient treated with photon-based radiotherapy.

The CDR3 sequence is CASSLGGSLNTEAFF. The CDR3 DNA follows: TGTGCCAGCAGTTTAGGGGGCTCCTTGAACACTGAAGCTTTCTTT. The J gene is TRBJ1-1, the V gene TRBV28; TRBD1 might be the D (6 bases). Germline assignment: CDR1 MDHEN and CDR2 SYDVKM. CDR3 size: 15 residues. The V and J ends lost 2 bases and 0 bases respectively, with 10 bases between them.